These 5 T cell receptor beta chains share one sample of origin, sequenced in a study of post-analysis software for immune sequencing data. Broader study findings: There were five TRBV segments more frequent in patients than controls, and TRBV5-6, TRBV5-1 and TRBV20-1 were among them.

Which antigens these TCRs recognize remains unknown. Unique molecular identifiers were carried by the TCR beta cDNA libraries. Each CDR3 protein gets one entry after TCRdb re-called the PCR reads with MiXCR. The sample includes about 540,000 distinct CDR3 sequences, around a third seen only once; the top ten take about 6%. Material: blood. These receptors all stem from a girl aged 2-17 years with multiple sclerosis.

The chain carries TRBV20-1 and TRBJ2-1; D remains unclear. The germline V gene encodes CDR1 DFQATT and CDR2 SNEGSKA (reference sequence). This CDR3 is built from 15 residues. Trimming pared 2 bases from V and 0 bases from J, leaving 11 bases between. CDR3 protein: CSARYHVSSYNEQFF. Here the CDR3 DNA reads TGCAGTGCTAGATACCATGTAAGCTCCTACAATGAGCAGTTCTTC.

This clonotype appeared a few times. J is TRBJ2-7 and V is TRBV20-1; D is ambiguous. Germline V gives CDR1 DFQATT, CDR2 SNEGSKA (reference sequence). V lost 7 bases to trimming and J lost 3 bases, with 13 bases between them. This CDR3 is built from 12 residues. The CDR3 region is CSGLDVHYEQYF. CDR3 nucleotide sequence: TGCAGTGGACTCGATGTCCACTACGAGCAGTACTTC.

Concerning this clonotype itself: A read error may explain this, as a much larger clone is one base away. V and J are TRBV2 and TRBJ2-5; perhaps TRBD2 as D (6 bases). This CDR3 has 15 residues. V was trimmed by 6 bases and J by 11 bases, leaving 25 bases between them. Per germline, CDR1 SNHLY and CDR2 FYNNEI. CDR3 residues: CASSTFSGQYNEQYF. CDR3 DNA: TGTGCCAGCAGCACTTTTAGCGGCCAGTACAATGAGCAGTACTTC.

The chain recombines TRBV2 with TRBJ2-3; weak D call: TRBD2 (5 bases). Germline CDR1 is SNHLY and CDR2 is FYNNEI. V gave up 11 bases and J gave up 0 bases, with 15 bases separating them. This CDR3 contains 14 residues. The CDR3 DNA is TGTGCCGCGCTGGACGGGGAAAGCACAGATACGCAGTATTTT. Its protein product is CAALDGESTDTQYF. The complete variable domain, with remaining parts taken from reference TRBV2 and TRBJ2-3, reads EPEVTQTPSHQVTQMGQEVILRCVPISNHLYFYWYRQILGQKVEFLVSFYNNEISEKSEIFDDQFSVERPDGSNFTLKIRSTKLEDSAMYFCAALDGESTDTQYFGPGTRLTVL.

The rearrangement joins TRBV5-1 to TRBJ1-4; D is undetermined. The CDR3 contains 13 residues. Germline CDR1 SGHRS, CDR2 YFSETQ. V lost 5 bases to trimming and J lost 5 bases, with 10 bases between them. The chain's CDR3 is CASRGRPNEKLFF. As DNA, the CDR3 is TGCGCCAGCAGAGGGCGTCCAAATGAAAAACTGTTTTTT.